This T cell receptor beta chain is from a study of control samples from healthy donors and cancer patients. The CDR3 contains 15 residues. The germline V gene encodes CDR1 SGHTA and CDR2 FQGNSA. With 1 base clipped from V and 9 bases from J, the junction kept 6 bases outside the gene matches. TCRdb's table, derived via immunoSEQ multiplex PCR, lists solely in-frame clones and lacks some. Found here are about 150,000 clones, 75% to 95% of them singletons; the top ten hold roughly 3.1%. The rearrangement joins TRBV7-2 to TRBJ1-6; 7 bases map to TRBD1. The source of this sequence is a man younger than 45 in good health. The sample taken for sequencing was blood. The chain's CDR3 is CASSLVGTDPSPLHF. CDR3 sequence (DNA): TGTGCCAGCAGCTTAGTCGGGACAGACCCTTCACCCCTCCACTTT.